These T cell receptor beta chains were read from a single sample in a study of cytomegalovirus exposure and HLA in healthy donors. Data came from immunoSEQ multiplex PCR; TCRdb stores just in-frame clones and leaves some out. The table shows 75,000 to 80,000 clones, with 78% occurring only once. Sequenced input: PBMCs. All receptors derive from a middle-aged man in good health and CMV-seronegative. Both conserved end residues are part of each CDR3. A D gene is named only where the DNA matches it firmly. The listing skips clone size in some rows; elsewhere it reads once, few, many or a size class.

v_call: TRBV5-1; j_call: TRBJ2-7; clone_size: .; d_call: TRBD1; cdr3_aa: CASSLAMGQGAYEQYF; cdr3_nt: TGCGCCAGCAGCTTGGCCATGGGGCAGGGGGCCTACGAGCAGTACTTC
v_call: TRBV7-8; j_call: TRBJ2-1; clone_size: .; d_call: TRBD2; cdr3_aa: CASSGILAVLDEQFF; cdr3_nt: TGTGCCAGCAGCGGTATACTAGCGGTTTTGGATGAGCAGTTCTTC
v_call: TRBV2; j_call: TRBJ2-1; clone_size: .; d_call: TRBD1; cdr3_aa: CASSFDRGPYNEQFF; cdr3_nt: TGTGCCAGCAGTTTTGACAGGGGGCCTTACAATGAGCAGTTCTTC
v_call: TRBV6-1; j_call: TRBJ2-7; clone_size: .; d_call: .; cdr3_aa: CASRLSGRSDLEQYF; cdr3_nt: TGTGCCAGCAGGCTGAGCGGGCGGTCTGACCTCGAGCAGTACTTC
v_call: TRBV11-3; j_call: TRBJ2-1; clone_size: .; d_call: TRBD1; cdr3_aa: CASSLGQGFVNEQFF; cdr3_nt: TGTGCCAGCAGCTTAGGACAGGGTTTCGTCAATGAGCAGTTCTTC
v_call: TRBV4-1; j_call: TRBJ2-3; clone_size: .; d_call: TRBD1; cdr3_aa: CASSQPGGGTDTQYF; cdr3_nt: TGCGCCAGCAGCCAACCAGGGGGCGGCACAGATACGCAGTATTTT
v_call: TRBV5-4; j_call: TRBJ2-7; clone_size: .; d_call: .; cdr3_aa: CASSFSRSHEQYF; cdr3_nt: TGTGCCAGCAGCTTCTCTCGGAGTCACGAGCAGTACTTC
v_call: TRBV27; j_call: TRBJ1-1; clone_size: .; d_call: TRBD1; cdr3_aa: CASSFFRGVGTEAFF; cdr3_nt: TGTGCCAGCAGTTTTTTCAGGGGGGTAGGCACTGAAGCTTTCTTT
v_call: TRBV19; j_call: TRBJ1-1; clone_size: .; d_call: TRBD1; cdr3_aa: CASSIQGEQNTEAFF; cdr3_nt: TGTGCCAGTAGTATACAGGGGGAGCAGAACACTGAAGCTTTCTTT
v_call: TRBV11-2; j_call: TRBJ1-2; clone_size: few; d_call: .; cdr3_aa: CASSLESGGAGGYTF; cdr3_nt: TGTGCCAGCAGCTTAGAATCTGGGGGGGCTGGAGGCTACACCTTC
v_call: TRBV5-6; j_call: TRBJ1-4; clone_size: .; d_call: .; cdr3_aa: CASSLWSSNEKLFF; cdr3_nt: TGTGCCAGCAGCTTGTGGAGTTCTAATGAAAAACTGTTTTTT
v_call: TRBV11-3; j_call: TRBJ2-2; clone_size: few; d_call: TRBD2; cdr3_aa: CASSQGLAGGTGELFF; cdr3_nt: TGTGCCAGCAGCCAGGGACTAGCGGGAGGTACCGGGGAGCTGTTTTTT
v_call: TRBV29-1; j_call: TRBJ2-5; clone_size: .; d_call: TRBD2; cdr3_aa: CSVARGTSGTETQYF; cdr3_nt: TGCAGCGTAGCTCGTGGGACTAGCGGGACAGAGACCCAGTACTTC
v_call: TRBV28; j_call: TRBJ2-1; clone_size: few; d_call: .; cdr3_aa: CASSFRDNEQFF; cdr3_nt: TGTGCCAGCAGTTTCCGGGACAATGAGCAGTTCTTC
v_call: TRBV7-3; j_call: TRBJ2-1; clone_size: .; d_call: .; cdr3_aa: CASSPHHTRDPYNEQFF; cdr3_nt: TGTGCCAGCAGCCCCCATCATACCAGGGATCCCTACAATGAGCAGTTCTTC
v_call: TRBV11-2; j_call: TRBJ2-1; clone_size: once; d_call: TRBD1; cdr3_aa: CASSSQQGVSYNEQFF; cdr3_nt: TGTGCCAGCAGCTCTCAACAGGGGGTATCCTACAATGAGCAGTTCTTC
v_call: TRBV27; j_call: TRBJ2-7; clone_size: few; d_call: TRBD2; cdr3_aa: CASSPGSGRSSYEQYF; cdr3_nt: TGTGCCAGCAGCCCTGGTAGCGGGAGGAGCTCCTACGAGCAGTACTTC
v_call: TRBV29-1; j_call: TRBJ1-3; clone_size: .; d_call: .; cdr3_aa: CSVPSGNTIYF; cdr3_nt: TGCAGCGTTCCTTCTGGAAACACCATATATTTT
v_call: TRBV4-2; j_call: TRBJ1-2; clone_size: .; d_call: .; cdr3_aa: CASSQDTRKGGYTF; cdr3_nt: TGTGCCAGCAGCCAAGATACGCGGAAGGGGGGCTACACCTTC
v_call: TRBV18; j_call: TRBJ1-5; clone_size: once; d_call: TRBD1; cdr3_aa: CASSPGTGFMGNQPQHF; cdr3_nt: TGTGCCAGCTCACCAGGGACAGGGTTTATGGGCAATCAGCCCCAGCATTTT
v_call: TRBV18; j_call: TRBJ1-5; clone_size: .; d_call: .; cdr3_aa: CASSPTSRVGQPQHF; cdr3_nt: TGTGCCAGCTCACCAACCAGCCGGGTTGGGCAGCCCCAGCATTTT
v_call: TRBV4-2; j_call: TRBJ2-3; clone_size: .; d_call: TRBD2; cdr3_aa: CASSQSGSETDTQYF; cdr3_nt: TGTGCCAGCAGCCAAAGCGGGAGTGAGACAGATACGCAGTATTTT
v_call: TRBV11-2; j_call: TRBJ1-1; clone_size: .; d_call: .; cdr3_aa: CASRHFTTGNTEAFF; cdr3_nt: TGTGCCAGCCGCCATTTCACGACAGGGAACACTGAAGCTTTCTTT
v_call: TRBV10-1; j_call: TRBJ1-5; clone_size: .; d_call: .; cdr3_aa: CASSESKPGFAEPQHF; cdr3_nt: TGCGCCAGCAGTGAGTCGAAGCCCGGGTTCGCAGAGCCCCAGCATTTT
v_call: TRBV6-5; j_call: TRBJ1-2; clone_size: .; d_call: .; cdr3_aa: CASRGGSGFYGYTF; cdr3_nt: TGTGCCAGCCGGGGGGGGTCAGGGTTTTATGGCTACACCTTC
v_call: TRBV5-1; j_call: TRBJ2-5; clone_size: few; d_call: .; cdr3_aa: CASSRQQGQETQYF; cdr3_nt: TGCGCCAGCAGCCGCCAGCAGGGTCAAGAGACCCAGTACTTC
v_call: TRBV4-2; j_call: TRBJ2-7; clone_size: .; d_call: TRBD2; cdr3_aa: CASSQVASGPYEQYF; cdr3_nt: TGTGCCAGCAGCCAAGTAGCTAGCGGCCCCTACGAGCAGTACTTC
v_call: TRBV28; j_call: TRBJ2-3; clone_size: .; d_call: TRBD2; cdr3_aa: CASSFLAGGADTQYF; cdr3_nt: TGTGCCAGCAGTTTTCTTGCGGGAGGAGCCGATACGCAGTATTTT
v_call: TRBV28; j_call: TRBJ2-7; clone_size: few; d_call: TRBD1; cdr3_aa: CASRETGQGYYEQYF; cdr3_nt: TGTGCCAGCAGGGAGACGGGACAGGGCTACTACGAGCAGTACTTC
v_call: TRBV6-1; j_call: TRBJ2-7; clone_size: few; d_call: .; cdr3_aa: CASSEGLGPSYEQYF; cdr3_nt: TGTGCCAGCAGTGAAGGCCTGGGGCCCTCCTACGAGCAGTACTTC
v_call: TRBV9; j_call: TRBJ2-3; clone_size: .; d_call: .; cdr3_aa: CASSVSRLNTDTQYF; cdr3_nt: TGTGCCAGCAGTGTCTCCAGGCTAAACACAGATACGCAGTATTTT
v_call: TRBV5-1; j_call: TRBJ2-3; clone_size: .; d_call: TRBD2; cdr3_aa: CASSNSGTSSVGTQYF; cdr3_nt: TGCGCCAGCAGCAATTCCGGGACTAGCTCGGTCGGGACGCAGTATTTT
v_call: TRBV29-1; j_call: TRBJ1-1; clone_size: once; d_call: .; cdr3_aa: CSVATLLNTEAFF; cdr3_nt: TGCAGCGTCGCTACCCTACTTAACACTGAAGCTTTCTTT
v_call: TRBV6-5; j_call: TRBJ2-4; clone_size: .; d_call: TRBD2; cdr3_aa: CASSYPGGPGKNIQYF; cdr3_nt: TGTGCCAGCAGTTACCCGGGGGGGCCGGGCAAAAACATTCAGTACTTC
v_call: TRBV2; j_call: TRBJ1-5; clone_size: few; d_call: .; cdr3_aa: CASRERGGDQPQHF; cdr3_nt: TGTGCCAGCAGGGAACGAGGGGGAGATCAGCCCCAGCATTTT
v_call: TRBV9; j_call: TRBJ1-1; clone_size: .; d_call: TRBD1; cdr3_aa: CASSLRDRGPNTEAFF; cdr3_nt: TGTGCCAGCAGCCTCCGGGACAGGGGGCCGAACACTGAAGCTTTCTTT
v_call: TRBV29-1; j_call: TRBJ2-5; clone_size: .; d_call: TRBD1; cdr3_aa: CSATPRPGGRETQYF; cdr3_nt: TGCAGCGCCACCCCGCGGCCAGGGGGCCGTGAGACCCAGTACTTC
v_call: TRBV6-1; j_call: TRBJ1-5; clone_size: .; d_call: .; cdr3_aa: CASSEGGSNQPQHF; cdr3_nt: TGTGCCAGCAGTGAAGGAGGTTCCAATCAGCCCCAGCATTTT
v_call: TRBV2; j_call: TRBJ1-6; clone_size: .; d_call: .; cdr3_aa: CASSEEVLNSPLHF; cdr3_nt: TGTGCCAGCAGTGAGGAGGTTTTGAATTCACCCCTCCACTTT
v_call: TRBV7-6; j_call: TRBJ2-7; clone_size: .; d_call: TRBD1; cdr3_aa: CASSLGTGAYEQYF; cdr3_nt: TGTGCCAGCAGCTTAGGGACAGGGGCCTACGAGCAGTACTTC
v_call: TRBV9; j_call: TRBJ2-1; clone_size: once; d_call: TRBD1; cdr3_aa: CASSVAGGTTYNEQFF; cdr3_nt: TGTGCCAGCAGCGTAGCAGGGGGCACTACTTACAATGAGCAGTTCTTC
v_call: TRBV25-1; j_call: TRBJ2-7; clone_size: .; d_call: .; cdr3_aa: CASSEWAGTMKQYF; cdr3_nt: TGTGCCAGCAGTGAATGGGCGGGTACTATGAAGCAGTACTTC
v_call: TRBV6-6; j_call: TRBJ1-5; clone_size: .; d_call: .; cdr3_aa: CASSSGTYQPQHF; cdr3_nt: TGTGCCAGCAGTTCCGGGACATATCAGCCCCAGCATTTT
v_call: TRBV29-1; j_call: TRBJ2-7; clone_size: .; d_call: .; cdr3_aa: CSVVGQAGEQYF; cdr3_nt: TGCAGCGTGGTGGGGCAGGCGGGGGAGCAGTACTTC
v_call: TRBV7-9; j_call: TRBJ1-4; clone_size: .; d_call: TRBD1; cdr3_aa: CASSPGRAGQENEKLFF; cdr3_nt: TGTGCCAGCAGCCCGGGCAGGGCCGGACAGGAAAATGAAAAACTGTTTTTT
v_call: TRBV19; j_call: TRBJ1-2; clone_size: .; d_call: TRBD1; cdr3_aa: CASSRSGQFTNYGYTF; cdr3_nt: TGTGCCAGTAGTCGGTCGGGACAGTTTACTAACTATGGCTACACCTTC
v_call: TRBV14; j_call: TRBJ2-1; clone_size: .; d_call: TRBD2; cdr3_aa: CASSQDSGRVLGDEQFF; cdr3_nt: TGTGCCAGCAGCCAAGATAGCGGGAGGGTATTAGGCGATGAGCAGTTCTTC
v_call: TRBV6-6; j_call: TRBJ2-7; clone_size: .; d_call: TRBD2; cdr3_aa: CASIRTSGHYEQYF; cdr3_nt: TGTGCCAGCATCCGGACTAGCGGACACTACGAGCAGTACTTC
v_call: TRBV29-1; j_call: TRBJ2-7; clone_size: .; d_call: TRBD1; cdr3_aa: CSVATGRPEQYF; cdr3_nt: TGCAGCGTTGCGACAGGGCGCCCCGAGCAGTACTTC
v_call: TRBV6-1; j_call: TRBJ2-7; clone_size: few; d_call: TRBD2; cdr3_aa: CASIRQAGASYEQYF; cdr3_nt: TGTGCCAGCATCCGCCAAGCGGGAGCCAGCTACGAGCAGTACTTC
v_call: TRBV2; j_call: TRBJ1-5; clone_size: few; d_call: .; cdr3_aa: CASSARGVFNQPQHF; cdr3_nt: TGTGCCAGCAGCGCCCGGGGGGTTTTTAATCAGCCCCAGCATTTT
v_call: TRBV5-8; j_call: TRBJ1-5; clone_size: few; d_call: TRBD1; cdr3_aa: CASSLGQVNQPQHF; cdr3_nt: TGTGCCAGCAGCTTAGGACAGGTCAATCAGCCCCAGCATTTT
v_call: TRBV19; j_call: TRBJ1-2; clone_size: .; d_call: TRBD1; cdr3_aa: CASSIGRGFNYGYTF; cdr3_nt: TGTGCCAGTAGTATCGGCAGGGGGTTTAACTATGGCTACACCTTC
v_call: TRBV19; j_call: TRBJ1-2; clone_size: .; d_call: .; cdr3_aa: CASSIDPLSIDGYTF; cdr3_nt: TGTGCCAGTAGTATAGACCCCCTTAGTATCGATGGCTACACCTTC
v_call: TRBV19; j_call: TRBJ2-1; clone_size: once; d_call: .; cdr3_aa: CASGMEAPGNEQFF; cdr3_nt: TGTGCCAGTGGGATGGAGGCCCCGGGGAATGAGCAGTTCTTC